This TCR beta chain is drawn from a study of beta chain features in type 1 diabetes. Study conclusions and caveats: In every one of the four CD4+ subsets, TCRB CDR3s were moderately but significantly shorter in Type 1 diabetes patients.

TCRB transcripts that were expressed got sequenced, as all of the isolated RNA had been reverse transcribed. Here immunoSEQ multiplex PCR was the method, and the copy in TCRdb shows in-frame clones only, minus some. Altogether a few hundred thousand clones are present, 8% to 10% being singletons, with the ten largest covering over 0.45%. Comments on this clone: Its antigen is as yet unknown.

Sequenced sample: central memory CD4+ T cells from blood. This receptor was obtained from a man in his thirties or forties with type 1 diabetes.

The CDR3 DNA follows: TGTGCCCCCCCACCGGGACAGGGGGTAAAGGCTGGGGCCAACGTCCTGACTTTC. This sequence encodes CAPPPGQGVKAGANVLTF. V usage is TRBV27 and J usage is TRBJ2-6; 11 positions match TRBD1. Per germline, CDR1 MNHEY and CDR2 SMNVEV (reference sequence). Losses at the gene ends were 11 bases for V and 2 bases for J; bases not matched to a gene: 14. This CDR3 comprises 18 residues.